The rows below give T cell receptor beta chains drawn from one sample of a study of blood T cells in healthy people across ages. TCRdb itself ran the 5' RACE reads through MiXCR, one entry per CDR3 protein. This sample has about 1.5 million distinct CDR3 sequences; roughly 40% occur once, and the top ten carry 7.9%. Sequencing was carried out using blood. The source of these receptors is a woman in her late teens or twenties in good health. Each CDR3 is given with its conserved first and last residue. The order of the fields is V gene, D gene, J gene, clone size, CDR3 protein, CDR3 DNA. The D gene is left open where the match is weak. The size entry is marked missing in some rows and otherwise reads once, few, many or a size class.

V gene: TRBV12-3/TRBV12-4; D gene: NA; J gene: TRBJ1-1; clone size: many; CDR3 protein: CASSLPPRNTEAFF; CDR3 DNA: TGTGCCAGCAGTTTACCGCCCAGGAACACTGAAGCTTTCTTT
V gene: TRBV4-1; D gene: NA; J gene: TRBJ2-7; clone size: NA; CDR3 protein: CASSQDPNSNYEQYF; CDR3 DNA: TGCGCCAGCAGCCAAGATCCGAACAGCAACTACGAGCAGTACTTC
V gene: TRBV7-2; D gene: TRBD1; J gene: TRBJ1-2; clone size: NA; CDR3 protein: CASSLEDRGNYGYTF; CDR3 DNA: TGTGCCAGCAGCTTAGAAGACAGGGGGAACTATGGCTACACCTTC
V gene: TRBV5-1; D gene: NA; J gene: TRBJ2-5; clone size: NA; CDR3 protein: CASSPLALPQETQYF; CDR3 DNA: TGCGCCAGCAGCCCTCTGGCACTGCCCCAAGAGACCCAGTACTTC
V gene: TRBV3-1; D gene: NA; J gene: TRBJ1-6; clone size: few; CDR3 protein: CASSPSPLGVAPLHF; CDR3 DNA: TGTGCCAGCAGCCCCTCCCCCCTCGGGGTAGCACCCCTCCACTTT
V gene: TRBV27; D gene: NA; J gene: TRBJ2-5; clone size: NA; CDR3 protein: CASSLGLIGETQYF; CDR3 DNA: TGTGCCAGCAGTTTAGGCCTGATCGGAGAGACCCAGTACTTC
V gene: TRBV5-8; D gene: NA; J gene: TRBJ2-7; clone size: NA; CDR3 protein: CASRRGAYEQYF; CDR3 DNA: TGTGCCAGCAGACGCGGAGCTTACGAGCAGTACTTC
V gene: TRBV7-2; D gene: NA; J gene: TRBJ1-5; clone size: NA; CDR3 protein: CASSKGTDSNQPQHF; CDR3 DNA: TGTGCCAGCAGCAAAGGGACGGACTCCAATCAGCCCCAGCATTTT
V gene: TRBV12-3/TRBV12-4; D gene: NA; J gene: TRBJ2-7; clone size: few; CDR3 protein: CASCLRASTYNEQYF; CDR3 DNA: TGTGCCAGCTGTTTGCGGGCGAGCACCTACAATGAGCAGTACTTC
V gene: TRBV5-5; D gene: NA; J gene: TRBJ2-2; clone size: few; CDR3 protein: CASSLMGPAANTGELFF; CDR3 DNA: TGTGCCAGCAGCTTGATGGGCCCAGCAGCGAACACCGGGGAGCTGTTTTTT
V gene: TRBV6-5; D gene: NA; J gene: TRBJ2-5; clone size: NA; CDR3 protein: CASKLWGGALQETQYF; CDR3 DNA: TGTGCATCTAAGCTATGGGGGGGGGCCTTACAAGAGACCCAGTACTTC
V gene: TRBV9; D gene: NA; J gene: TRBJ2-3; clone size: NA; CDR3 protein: CASGPHPGTDTQYF; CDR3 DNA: TGTGCCAGCGGCCCCCACCCGGGCACAGATACGCAGTATTTT
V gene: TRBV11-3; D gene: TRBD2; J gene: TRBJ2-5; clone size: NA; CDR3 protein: CASSHSLPTSGQETQYF; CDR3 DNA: TGTGCCAGCAGTCATTCCTTGCCGACTAGCGGACAAGAGACCCAGTACTTC
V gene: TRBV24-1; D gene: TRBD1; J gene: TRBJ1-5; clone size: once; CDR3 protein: CATSDRPGQGHSCTPDSNQPQHF; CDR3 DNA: TGTGCCACCAGTGACCGACCGGGACAGGGACACTCATGCACCCCCGATAGCAATCAGCCCCAGCATTTT
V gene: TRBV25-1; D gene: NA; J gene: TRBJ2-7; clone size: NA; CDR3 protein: CASSEPPRNEQYF; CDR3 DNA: TGTGCCAGCAGTGAGCCCCCCCGGAATGAGCAGTACTTC
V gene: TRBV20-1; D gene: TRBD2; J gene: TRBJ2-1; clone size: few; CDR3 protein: CSARLAGANNEQFF; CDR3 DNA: TGCAGTGCTAGACTAGCGGGAGCCAACAATGAGCAGTTCTTC
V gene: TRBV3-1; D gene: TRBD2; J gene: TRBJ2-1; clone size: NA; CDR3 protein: CASSRTGTSGGAWRFF; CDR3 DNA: TGTGCCAGCAGTCGAACTGGGACTAGCGGGGGGGCATGGCGGTTCTTC
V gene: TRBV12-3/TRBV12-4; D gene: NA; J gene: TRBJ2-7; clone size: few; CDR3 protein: CASSPGGEVLIEQYF; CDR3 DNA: TGTGCCAGCAGCCCAGGGGGGGAGGTTCTTATCGAGCAGTACTTC
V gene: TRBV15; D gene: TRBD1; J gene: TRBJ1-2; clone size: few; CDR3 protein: CATSKGQGAIYGYTF; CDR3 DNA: TGTGCCACCAGCAAAGGACAGGGGGCAATATATGGCTACACCTTC
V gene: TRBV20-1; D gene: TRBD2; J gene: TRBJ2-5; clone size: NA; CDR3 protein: CSAKTSGRAKGSQETQYF; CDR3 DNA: TGCAGTGCAAAGACTAGCGGGAGGGCTAAAGGTTCGCAAGAGACCCAGTACTTC
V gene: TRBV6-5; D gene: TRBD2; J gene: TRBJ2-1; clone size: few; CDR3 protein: CASAGTSPTNEQFF; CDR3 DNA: TGTGCCAGCGCCGGGACTAGCCCGACCAATGAGCAGTTCTTC
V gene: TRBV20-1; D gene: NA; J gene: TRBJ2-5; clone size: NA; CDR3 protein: CSASFPTGETQYF; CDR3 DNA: TGCAGTGCTAGTTTCCCTACCGGCGAGACCCAGTACTTC
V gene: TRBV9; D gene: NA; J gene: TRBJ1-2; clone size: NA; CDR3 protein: CASSSTQGLNGYTF; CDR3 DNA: TGTGCCAGCAGCTCAACACAGGGTCTCAATGGCTACACCTTC
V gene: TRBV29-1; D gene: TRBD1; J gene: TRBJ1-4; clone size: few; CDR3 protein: CSVADRESNEKLFF; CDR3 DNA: TGCAGCGTTGCTGACAGGGAGTCTAATGAAAAACTGTTTTTT
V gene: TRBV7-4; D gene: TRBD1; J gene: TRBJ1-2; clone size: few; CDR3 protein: CASSRKQPGQGNNYGYTF; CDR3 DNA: TGTGCCAGCAGCAGGAAACAGCCGGGACAGGGAAATAACTATGGCTACACCTTC
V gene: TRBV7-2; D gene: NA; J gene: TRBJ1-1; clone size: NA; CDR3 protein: CASSLNPQDAEAFF; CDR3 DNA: TGTGCCAGCAGCCTGAACCCCCAGGACGCTGAAGCTTTCTTT
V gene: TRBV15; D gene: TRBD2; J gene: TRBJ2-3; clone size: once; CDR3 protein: CATSRDWTRKRATDTQYF; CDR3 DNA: TGTGCCACCAGCAGAGACTGGACTAGGAAGCGGGCCACAGATACGCAGTATTTT
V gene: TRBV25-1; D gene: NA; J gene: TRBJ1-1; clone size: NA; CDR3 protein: CASSALGEGTEAFF; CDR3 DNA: TGTGCCAGCAGTGCATTAGGGGAGGGGACTGAAGCTTTCTTT
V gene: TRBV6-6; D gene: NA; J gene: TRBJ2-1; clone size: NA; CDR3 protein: CASRTVNNEQFF; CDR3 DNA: TGTGCCAGCAGAACTGTTAACAATGAGCAGTTCTTC
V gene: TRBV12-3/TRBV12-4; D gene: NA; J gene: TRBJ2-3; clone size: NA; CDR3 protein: CASSLAPMRADTQYF; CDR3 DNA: TGTGCCAGCAGTTTAGCCCCCATGAGAGCAGATACGCAGTATTTC
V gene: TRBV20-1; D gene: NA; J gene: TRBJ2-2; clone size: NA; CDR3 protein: CSARTSPGELFF; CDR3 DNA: TGCAGTGCTAGGACTAGTCCCGGGGAGCTGTTTTTT
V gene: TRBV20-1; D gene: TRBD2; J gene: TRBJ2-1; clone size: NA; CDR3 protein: CSALGLAGGEQFF; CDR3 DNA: TGCAGTGCCTTGGGGCTAGCGGGAGGAGAGCAGTTCTTC
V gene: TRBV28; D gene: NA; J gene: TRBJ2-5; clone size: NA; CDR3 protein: CEVYGFRYQETQYF; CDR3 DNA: TGTGAAGTATACGGATTTAGGTACCAAGAGACCCAGTACTTC
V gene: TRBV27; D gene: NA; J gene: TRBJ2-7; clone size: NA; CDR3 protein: CASSLLLTGPEQYF; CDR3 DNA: TGTGCCAGCAGTTTATTACTTACAGGGCCCGAGCAGTACTTC
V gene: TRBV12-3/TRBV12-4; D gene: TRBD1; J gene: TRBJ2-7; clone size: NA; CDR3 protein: CASSPARIWDRGYEQYF; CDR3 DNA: TGTGCCAGCAGTCCCGCCCGGATATGGGACAGGGGTTACGAGCAGTACTTC
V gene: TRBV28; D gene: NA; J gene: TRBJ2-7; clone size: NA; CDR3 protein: CAISQGLSYEQYF; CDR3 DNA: TGTGCCATCTCACAGGGACTCTCCTACGAGCAGTACTTC
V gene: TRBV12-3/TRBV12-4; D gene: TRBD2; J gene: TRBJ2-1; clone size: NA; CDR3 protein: CASSLLGLALRVNEQFF; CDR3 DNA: TGTGCCAGCAGTCTCCTCGGACTAGCCCTAAGGGTCAATGAGCAGTTCTTC
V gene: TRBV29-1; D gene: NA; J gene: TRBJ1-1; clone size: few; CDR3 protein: CSVEDRFRATEAFF; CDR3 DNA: TGCAGCGTTGAAGATCGGTTTCGGGCCACTGAAGCTTTCTTT
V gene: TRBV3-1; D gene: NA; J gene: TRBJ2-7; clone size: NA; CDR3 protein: CASSQDQGRLNRYF; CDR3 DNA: TGTGCCAGCAGCCAAGATCAGGGCCGGCTAAATAGGTACTTC
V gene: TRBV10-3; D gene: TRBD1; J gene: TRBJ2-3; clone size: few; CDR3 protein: CAINYLDRGTDTQYF; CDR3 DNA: TGTGCCATCAACTACCTGGACAGGGGAACAGATACGCAGTATTTT
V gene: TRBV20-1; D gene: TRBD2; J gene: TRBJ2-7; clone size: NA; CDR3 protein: CSARPGGGIAYEQYF; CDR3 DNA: TGCAGTGCTAGGCCGGGGGGAGGGATAGCCTACGAGCAGTACTTC
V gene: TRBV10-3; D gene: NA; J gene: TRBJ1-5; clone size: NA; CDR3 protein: CAISGESSPQHF; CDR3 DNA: TGTGCCATCAGTGGGGAATCAAGCCCCCAGCATTTT
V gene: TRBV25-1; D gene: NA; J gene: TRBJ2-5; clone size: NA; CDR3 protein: CASSPQDLPQETQYF; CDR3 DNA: TGTGCCAGCAGTCCCCAGGATCTACCCCAAGAGACCCAGTACTTC
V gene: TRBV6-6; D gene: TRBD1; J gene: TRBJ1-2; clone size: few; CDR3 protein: CASRRPGQGYGYTF; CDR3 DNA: TGTGCCAGCAGACGCCCGGGACAGGGATATGGCTACACCTTC
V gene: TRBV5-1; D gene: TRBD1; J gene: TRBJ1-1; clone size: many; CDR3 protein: CASSLGDSSNTEAFF; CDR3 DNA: TGCGCCAGCAGCTTGGGGGACAGCTCGAACACTGAAGCTTTCTTT
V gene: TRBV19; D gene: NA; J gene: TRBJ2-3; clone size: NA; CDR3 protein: CASSMVANTQYF; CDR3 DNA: TGTGCCAGTAGTATGGTGGCGAATACGCAGTATTTT
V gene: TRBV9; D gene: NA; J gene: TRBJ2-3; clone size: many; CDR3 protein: CASSATTFTDTQYF; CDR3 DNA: TGTGCCAGCAGCGCGACAACTTTCACAGATACGCAGTATTTT
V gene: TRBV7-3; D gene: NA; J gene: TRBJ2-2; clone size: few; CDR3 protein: CASSFGGRNTGELFF; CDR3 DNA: TGTGCCAGCAGCTTCGGGGGGCGTAACACCGGGGAGCTGTTTTTT
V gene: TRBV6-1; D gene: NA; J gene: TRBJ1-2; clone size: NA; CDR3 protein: CASTGTGLNYGYTF; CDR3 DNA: TGTGCCAGCACCGGAACTGGGCTTAACTATGGCTACACCTTC
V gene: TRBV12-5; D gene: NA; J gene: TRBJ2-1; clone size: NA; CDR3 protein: CASGSSAGGLGHNEQFF; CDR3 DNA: TGTGCTAGTGGTTCAAGCGCCGGGGGATTGGGGCACAATGAGCAGTTCTTC
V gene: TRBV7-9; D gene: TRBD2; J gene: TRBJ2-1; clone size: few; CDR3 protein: CASRQRGDGEQFF; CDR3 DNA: TGTGCCAGCCGTCAGCGGGGGGATGGAGAGCAGTTCTTC
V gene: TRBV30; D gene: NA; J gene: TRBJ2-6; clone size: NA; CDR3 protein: CAWSALNDLTF; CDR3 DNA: TGTGCCTGGAGTGCGCTCAACGACCTGACTTTC
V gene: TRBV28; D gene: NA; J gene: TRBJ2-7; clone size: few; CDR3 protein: CASGRDTYEQYF; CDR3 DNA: TGTGCCAGCGGGCGGGACACCTACGAGCAGTACTTC
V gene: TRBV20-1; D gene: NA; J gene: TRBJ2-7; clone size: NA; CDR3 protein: CSARDKNRPSSYEQYF; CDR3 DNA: TGCAGTGCTAGAGATAAGAACAGGCCGAGCTCCTACGAGCAGTACTTC
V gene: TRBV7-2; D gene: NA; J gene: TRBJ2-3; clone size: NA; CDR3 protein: CASSHLVASDTQYF; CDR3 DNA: TGTGCCAGCAGCCACCTTGTCGCCTCAGATACGCAGTATTTT
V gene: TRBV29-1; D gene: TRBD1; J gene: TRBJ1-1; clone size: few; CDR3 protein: CSVLLRDRASLNTEAFF; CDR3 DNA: TGCAGCGTACTCCTTAGGGACAGGGCTTCGTTAAACACTGAAGCTTTCTTT
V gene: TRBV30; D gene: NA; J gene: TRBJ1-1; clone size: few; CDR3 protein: CAWSDVAGTEAFF; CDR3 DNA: TGTGCCTGGAGTGACGTTGCTGGTACTGAAGCTTTCTTT
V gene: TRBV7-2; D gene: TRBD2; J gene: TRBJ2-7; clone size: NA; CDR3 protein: CASSGFYYNEQYF; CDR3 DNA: TGTGCCAGTAGCGGGTTCTACTACAATGAGCAGTACTTC
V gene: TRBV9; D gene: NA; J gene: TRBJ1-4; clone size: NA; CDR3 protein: CASSARGFQFEKLFF; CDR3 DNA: TGTGCCAGCAGCGCAAGGGGGTTTCAGTTTGAAAAACTGTTTTTT
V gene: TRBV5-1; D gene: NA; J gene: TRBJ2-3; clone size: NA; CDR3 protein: CASSSRALGDTQYF; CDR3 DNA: TGCGCCAGCAGCTCCCGGGCCTTGGGGGATACGCAGTATTTT